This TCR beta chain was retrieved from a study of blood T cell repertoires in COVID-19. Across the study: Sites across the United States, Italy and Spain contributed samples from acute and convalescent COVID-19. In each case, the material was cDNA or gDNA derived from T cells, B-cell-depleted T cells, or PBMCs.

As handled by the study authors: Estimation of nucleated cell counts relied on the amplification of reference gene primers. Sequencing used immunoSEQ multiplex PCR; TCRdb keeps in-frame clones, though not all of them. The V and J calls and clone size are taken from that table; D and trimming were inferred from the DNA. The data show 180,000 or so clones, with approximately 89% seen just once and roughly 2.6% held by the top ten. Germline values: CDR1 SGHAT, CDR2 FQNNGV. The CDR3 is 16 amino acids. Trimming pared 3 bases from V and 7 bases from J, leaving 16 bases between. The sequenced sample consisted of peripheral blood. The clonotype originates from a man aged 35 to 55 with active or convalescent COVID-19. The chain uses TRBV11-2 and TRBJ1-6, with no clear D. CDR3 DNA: TGTGCCAGCAGCTTGTTCTTGGCAGGCAAAAATTCACCCCTCCACTTT. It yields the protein CASSLFLAGKNSPLHF.